What follows describes a single TCR beta chain. The data belong to a study of shared clonotypes between healthy human individuals. CDR3 length: 14 residues. CDR1 is WNHNN and CDR2 is SYGVQD in the germline V gene (reference sequence). After removal of 3 bases from V and 8 bases from J, the junction contained 3 bases not matched to a gene. Naive CD8 cells were CD45RO-negative, positively selected for CCR7, excluding terminally differentiated effector memory CD45RA+ cells. The study ran the assay at deep level. Some clones are missing from TCRdb's copy, which holds only in-frame ones; the method was immunoSEQ multiplex PCR. This sample carries about 680,000 clones, approximately 90% of them seen once, and the ten largest clones take roughly 22%.

This chain links TRBV10-1 with TRBJ2-1, with 11 bases fitting TRBD2. The material sequenced was naive CD8+ T cells sorted from blood. The receptor was derived from a man younger than 45 in good health. Here the CDR3 reads CASSDTSGSDEQFF. In DNA, the CDR3 is TGCGCCAGCAGTGATACTAGCGGGAGCGATGAGCAGTTCTTC.